Detailed here is one TCR beta chain. This specimen belongs to a study of tumour-infiltrating T cells in Burkitt lymphoma. Study context: Productive clonality predicted overall and progression-free survival.

Generated by immunoSEQ multiplex PCR, the TCRdb table keeps only in-frame clones and is missing some. The table lists roughly 8,500 clones, 62% of them singletons, with about 5.2% in the top ten. V was clipped by 6 bases and J by 1 base; unmatched bases: 3. The length of the CDR3 is 15 residues. Germline values: CDR1 MDHEN, CDR2 SYDVKM. The genes are TRBV28 and TRBJ2-2; the match to TRBD1 covers 9 bases. Sequenced: tumor tissue. The clonotype comes from a human donor with diffuse large B-cell lymphoma. The CDR3 loop reads CASRGQGLNTGELFF. The CDR3 bases are TGTGCCAGCAGGGGACAGGGATTGAACACCGGGGAGCTGTTTTTT.